This T cell receptor beta chain was observed in a study of T-cell memory formation after mild COVID-19. Via MiXCR, TCRdb re-called the 5' RACE reads, giving one row per CDR3 protein. Here the sample spans about 340,000 distinct CDR3 sequences, 20% to 25% being singletons. The CDR3 loop spans 13 amino acids. Trimming shortened V by 3 bases and J by 4 bases, and 9 bases separated the two germline ends. Sequencing was performed on PBMCs or a T cell subset sorted from them (not recorded which). The J gene is TRBJ1-1, the V gene TRBV12-3 or TRBV12-4, with D unclear. This clonotype originated in a man aged 18 to 29 who had mild COVID-19 (a few samples of this study predate the infection). Cell type and time point are not known. The CDR3 nucleotides read TGTGCCAGCAGTTTCTACAGTGGCACTGAAGCTTTCTTT. The encoded protein is CASSFYSGTEAFF.